This T cell receptor beta chain was documented in a study of T cell responses to AZD1222 COVID-19 vaccine. Whole-study results and caveats: Most donors were white British and more were female, and clonal diversity was possibly underestimated. Variant regions that are unmutated are reportedly the target of nearly half of spike-specific TCRs. Just 5 or 6 AZD1222 recipients tested seropositive at baseline.

TCRdb keeps only in-frame clones here, not all; method: immunoSEQ multiplex PCR. The profile shows more than 95,000 clones, roughly 91% of them singletons. A note on this clone: Antigen: not known.

Per germline, CDR1 SGHTA and CDR2 FQGNSA. The CDR3 is 19 residues long. With V trimmed by 6 bases and J by 2 bases, 16 bases remained unmatched. This receptor was taken from an adult in good health. This chain connects TRBV7-2 to TRBJ2-1; 10 bases match TRBD1. The material was peripheral blood, obtained on day 0 of MenACWY control vaccination. As DNA, the CDR3 is TGTGCCAGCAGTCCCCACGTCCGGGACAGGGGTTCAGCCTACAATGAGCAGTTCTTC. Its protein product is CASSPHVRDRGSAYNEQFF.